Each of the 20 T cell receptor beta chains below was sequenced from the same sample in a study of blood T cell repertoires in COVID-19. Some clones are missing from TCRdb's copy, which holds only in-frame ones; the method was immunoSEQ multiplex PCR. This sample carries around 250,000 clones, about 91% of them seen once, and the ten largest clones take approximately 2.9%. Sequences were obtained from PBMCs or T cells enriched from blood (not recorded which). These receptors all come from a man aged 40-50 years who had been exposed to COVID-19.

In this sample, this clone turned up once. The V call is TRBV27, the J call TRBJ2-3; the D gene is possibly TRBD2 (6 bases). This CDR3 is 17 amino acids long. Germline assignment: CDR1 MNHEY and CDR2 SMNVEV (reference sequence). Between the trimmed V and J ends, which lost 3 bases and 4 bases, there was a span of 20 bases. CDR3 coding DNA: TGTGCCAGCAGTTTGGGACTCTCACCCACACTTGCAGATACGCAGTATTTT. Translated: CASSLGLSPTLADTQYF.

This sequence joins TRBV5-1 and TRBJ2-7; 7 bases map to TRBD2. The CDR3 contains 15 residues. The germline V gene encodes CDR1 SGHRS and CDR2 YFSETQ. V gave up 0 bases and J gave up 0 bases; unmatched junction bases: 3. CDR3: CASSLGGTNSYEQYF. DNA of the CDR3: TGCGCCAGCAGCTTGGGTGGGACTAACTCCTACGAGCAGTACTTC. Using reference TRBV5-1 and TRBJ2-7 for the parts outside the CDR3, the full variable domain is KAGVTQTPRYLIKTRGQQVTLSCSPISGHRSVSWYQQTPGQGLQFLFEYFSETQRNKGNFPGRFSGRQFSNSRSEMNVSTLELGDSALYLCASSLGGTNSYEQYFGPGTRLTVT.

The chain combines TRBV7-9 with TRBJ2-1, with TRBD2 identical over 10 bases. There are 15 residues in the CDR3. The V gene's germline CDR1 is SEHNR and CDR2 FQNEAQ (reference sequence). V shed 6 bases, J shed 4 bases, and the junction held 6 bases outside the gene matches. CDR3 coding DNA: TGTGCCAGCAGTTCGGGACTAGCGTCATACAATGAGCAGTTCTTC. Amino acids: CASSSGLASYNEQFF. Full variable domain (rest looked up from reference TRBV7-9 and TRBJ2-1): DTGVSQNPRHKITKRGQNVTFRCDPISEHNRLYWYRQTLGQGPEFLTYFQNEAQLEKSRLLSDRFSAERPKGSFSTLEIQRTEQGDSAMYLCASSSGLASYNEQFFGPGTRLTVL.

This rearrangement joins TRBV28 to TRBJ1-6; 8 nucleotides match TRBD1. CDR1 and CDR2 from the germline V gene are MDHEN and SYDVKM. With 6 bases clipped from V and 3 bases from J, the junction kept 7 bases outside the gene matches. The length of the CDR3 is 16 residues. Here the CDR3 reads CASSSTGDVYNSPLHF. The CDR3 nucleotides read TGTGCCAGCAGCTCGACAGGGGACGTCTATAATTCACCCCTCCACTTT.

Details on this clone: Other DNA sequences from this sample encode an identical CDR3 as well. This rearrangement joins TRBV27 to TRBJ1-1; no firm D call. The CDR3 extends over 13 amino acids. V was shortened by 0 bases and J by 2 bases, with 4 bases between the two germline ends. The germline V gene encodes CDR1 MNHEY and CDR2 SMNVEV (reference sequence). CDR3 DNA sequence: TGTGCCAGCAGTTTATCGGCTAACACTGAAGCTTTCTTT. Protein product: CASSLSANTEAFF.

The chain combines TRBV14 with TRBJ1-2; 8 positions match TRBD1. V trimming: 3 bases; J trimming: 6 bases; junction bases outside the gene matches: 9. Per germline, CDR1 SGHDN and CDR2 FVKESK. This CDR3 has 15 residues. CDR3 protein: CASSHTWTGQDGYTF. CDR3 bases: TGTGCCAGCAGCCACACTTGGACAGGGCAGGATGGCTACACCTTC.

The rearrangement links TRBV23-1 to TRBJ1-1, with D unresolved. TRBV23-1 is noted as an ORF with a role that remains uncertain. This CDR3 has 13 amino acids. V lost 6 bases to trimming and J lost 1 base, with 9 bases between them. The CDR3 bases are TGCGCCAGCAGCCCAACTTGGAACACTGAAGCTTTCTTT. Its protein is CASSPTWNTEAFF.

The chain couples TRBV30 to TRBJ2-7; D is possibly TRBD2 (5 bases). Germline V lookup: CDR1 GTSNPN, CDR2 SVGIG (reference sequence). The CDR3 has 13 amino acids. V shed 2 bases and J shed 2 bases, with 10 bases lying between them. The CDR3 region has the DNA TGTGCCTGGAGTCGGGAAAAGACCTACGAGCAGTACTTC. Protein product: CAWSREKTYEQYF. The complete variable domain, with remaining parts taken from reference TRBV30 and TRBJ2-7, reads SQTIHQWPATLVQPVGSPLSLECTVEGTSNPNLYWYRQAAGRGLQLLFYSVGIGQISSEVPQNLSASRPQDRQFILSSKKLLLSDSGFYLCAWSREKTYEQYFGPGTRLTVT.

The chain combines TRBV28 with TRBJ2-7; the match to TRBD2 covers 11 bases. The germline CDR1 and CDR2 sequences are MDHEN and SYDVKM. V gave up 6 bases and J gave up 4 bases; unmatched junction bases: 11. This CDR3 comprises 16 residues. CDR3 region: CASSPVLAGVGYEQYF. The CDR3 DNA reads TGTGCCAGCAGCCCTGTACTAGCGGGAGTTGGATACGAGCAGTACTTC.

CDR3 loop: CSAAGRQGHAGELFF. In DNA, the CDR3 is TGCAGCGCAGCGGGTCGGCAGGGTCACGCCGGGGAGCTGTTTTTT. The V gene is TRBV29-1, the J gene TRBJ2-2, with TRBD2 as a possible D gene (6 bases). Trimming cost V 7 bases and J 6 bases, with 21 bases left between them. This CDR3 is built from 15 residues. In germline, CDR1 is SQVTM, CDR2 ANQGSEA.

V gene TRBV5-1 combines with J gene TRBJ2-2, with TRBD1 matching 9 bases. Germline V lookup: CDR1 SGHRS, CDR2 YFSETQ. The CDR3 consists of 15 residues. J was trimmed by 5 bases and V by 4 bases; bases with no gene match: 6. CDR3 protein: CASSPGTGITGELFF. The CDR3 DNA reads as TGCGCCAGCAGCCCGGGGACAGGGATTACCGGGGAGCTGTTTTTT.

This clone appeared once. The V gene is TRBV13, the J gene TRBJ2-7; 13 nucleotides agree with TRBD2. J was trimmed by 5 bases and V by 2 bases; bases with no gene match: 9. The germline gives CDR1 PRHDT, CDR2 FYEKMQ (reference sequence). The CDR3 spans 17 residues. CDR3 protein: CASSLTGLAGRGDEQYF. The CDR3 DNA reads TGTGCCAGCAGCTTAACGGGACTAGCGGGACGGGGGGACGAGCAGTACTTC. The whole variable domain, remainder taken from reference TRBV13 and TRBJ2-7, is AAGVIQSPRHLIKEKRETATLKCYPIPRHDTVYWYQQGPGQDPQFLISFYEKMQSDKGSIPDRFSAQQFSDYHSELNMSSLELGDSALYFCASSLTGLAGRGDEQYFGPGTRLTVT.

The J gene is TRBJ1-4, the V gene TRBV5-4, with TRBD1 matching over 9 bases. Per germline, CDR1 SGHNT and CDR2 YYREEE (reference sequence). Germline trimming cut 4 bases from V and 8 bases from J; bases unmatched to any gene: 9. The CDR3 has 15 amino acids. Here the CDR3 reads CASSLTGTGNEKLFF. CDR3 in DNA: TGTGCCAGCAGCCTTACCGGGACAGGGAACGAAAAACTGTTTTTT.

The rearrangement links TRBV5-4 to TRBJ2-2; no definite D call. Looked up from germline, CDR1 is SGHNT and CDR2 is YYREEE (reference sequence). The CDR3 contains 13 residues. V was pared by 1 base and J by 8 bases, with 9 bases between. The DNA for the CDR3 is TGTGCCAGCAGCTTGTACAGATGGGGGGAGCTGTTTTTT. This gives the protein CASSLYRWGELFF.

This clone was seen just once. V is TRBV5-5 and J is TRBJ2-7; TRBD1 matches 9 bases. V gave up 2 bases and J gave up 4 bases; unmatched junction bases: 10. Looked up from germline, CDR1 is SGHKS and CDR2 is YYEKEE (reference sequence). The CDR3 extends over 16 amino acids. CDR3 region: CASSLTVWGQGYEQYF. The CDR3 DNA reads TGTGCCAGCAGCTTAACTGTGTGGGGACAGGGTTACGAGCAGTACTTC.

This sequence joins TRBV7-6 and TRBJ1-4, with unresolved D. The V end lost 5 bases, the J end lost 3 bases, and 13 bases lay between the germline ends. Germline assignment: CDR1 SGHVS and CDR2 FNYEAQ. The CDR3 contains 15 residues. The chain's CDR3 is CASSPGSAPNEKLFF. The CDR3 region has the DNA TGTGCCAGCAGCCCTGGGAGCGCCCCTAATGAAAAACTGTTTTTT. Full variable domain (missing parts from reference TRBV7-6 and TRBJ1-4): GAGVSQSPRYKVTKRGQDVALRCDPISGHVSLYWYRQALGQGPEFLTYFNYEAQQDKSGLPNDRFSAERPEGSISTLTIQRTEQRDSAMYRCASSPGSAPNEKLFFGSGTQLSVL.

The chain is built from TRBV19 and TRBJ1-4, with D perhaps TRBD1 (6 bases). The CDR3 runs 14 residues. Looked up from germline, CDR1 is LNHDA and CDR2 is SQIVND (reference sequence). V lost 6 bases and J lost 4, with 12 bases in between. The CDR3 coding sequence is TGTGCCAGTAGCCCGACAGGAAATAATGAAAAACTGTTTTTT. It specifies CASSPTGNNEKLFF.

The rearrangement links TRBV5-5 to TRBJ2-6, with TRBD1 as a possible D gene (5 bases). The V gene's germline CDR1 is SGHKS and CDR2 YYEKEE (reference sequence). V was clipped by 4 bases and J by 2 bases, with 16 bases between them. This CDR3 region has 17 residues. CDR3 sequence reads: CASSTISTGTGANVLTF. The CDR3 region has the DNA TGTGCCAGCAGCACGATTTCAACAGGTACTGGGGCCAACGTCCTGACTTTC.

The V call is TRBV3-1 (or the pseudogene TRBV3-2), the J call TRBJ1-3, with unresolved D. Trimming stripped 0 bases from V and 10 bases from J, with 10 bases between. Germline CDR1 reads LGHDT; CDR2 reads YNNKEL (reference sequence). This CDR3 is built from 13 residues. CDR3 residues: CASSQDRRRTIYF. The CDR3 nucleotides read TGTGCCAGCAGCCAAGATCGTCGTCGGACCATATATTTT.

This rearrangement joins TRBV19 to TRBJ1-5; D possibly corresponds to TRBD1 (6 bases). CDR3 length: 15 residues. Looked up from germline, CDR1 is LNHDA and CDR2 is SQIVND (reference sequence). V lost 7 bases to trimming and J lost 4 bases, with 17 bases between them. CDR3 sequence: CASTQRGSGNQPQHF. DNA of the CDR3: TGTGCCAGTACCCAGAGGGGGTCCGGTAATCAGCCCCAGCATTTT.